Included here is one T cell receptor (beta chain) sequence, with context. Its target is not known. This sample was taken from a study of vaccination and CD4 T cells after COVID-19. Study outcomes and limitations: Median SARS-CoV-2-reactive clonotype numbers rose nonsignificantly, about 20 to 40.

Treatment here: roughly ten-day PBMC culture with coronavirus spike peptide pools or control peptides (ViraFEST assay). The Oncomine TCR Beta short-read assay generated sequence data from the DNA of cultured CD4+ T cells. TCRdb called the PCR reads again in MiXCR, with one record for every CDR3 protein. The sample consists of about 24,000 distinct CDR3 sequences, roughly 64% of them appearing once. Germline V gene lookup returns CDR1 DFQATT and CDR2 SNEGSKA (reference sequence). V lost 3 bases to trimming and J lost 14 bases; unmatched junction nucleotides: 6. The CDR3 extends over 13 amino acids. The sequence derives from a human donor who had recovered from COVID-19. Sequencing input: CD4+ T cells from blood, cultured in vitro. The chain recombines TRBV20-1 with TRBJ2-1, with TRBD2 identical over 14 bases. The CDR3 bases are TGCAGTGCTAGGACTAGCGGGAGGGGGTTGAAGTTCTTC. Protein product: CSARTSGRGLKFF.